These 24 T cell receptor beta chains were sequenced from one sample in a study of molecular identifiers for immune sequencing clone quantification. Each CDR3 protein gets one entry after TCRdb re-called the PCR reads with MiXCR. Of about 330,000 distinct CDR3 sequences in the sample, roughly a quarter are singletons; the top ten hold 0.7% to 0.95%. What was sequenced was naive CD8+ T cells from blood, with Jurkat cell RNA spiked in. Subset specified: FACS-sorted CD8+CD4-CCR7+CD45RA+ naive T cells. Every receptor here comes from a human donor in good health. Some libraries in this study had Jurkat cell RNA spiked in.

This chain links TRBV4-1 with TRBJ1-1; a possible D gene is TRBD1 (6 bases). The CDR3 is 14 residues long. Germline CDR1 MGHRA, CDR2 YSYEKL. Between the trimmed V and J ends, which lost 8 bases and 0 bases, there was a span of 13 bases. The CDR3 protein is CASGETGMNTEAFF. The CDR3 nucleotides are TGCGCCAGCGGAGAGACAGGAATGAACACTGAAGCTTTCTTT.

In regard to this clonotype: Lacking the conserved final phenylalanine or tryptophan, this CDR3 likely reflects a read error. The chain is built from TRBV5-4 and TRBJ2-1; 9 positions agree with TRBD2. The CDR3 covers 15 residues. Trimming took 4 bases from V and 8 from J; bases not matched to a gene: 10. The germline V gene has CDR1 SGHNT and CDR2 YYREEE (reference sequence). In nucleotides, the CDR3 is TGTGCCAGCAGCCAGGGACTAGCAGGGATGGATGAGCAGTTCCTC. It encodes CASSQGLAGMDEQFL.

This clonotype was seen a handful of times. The chain employs TRBV27 and TRBJ2-4; 7 bases are a match to TRBD1. This CDR3 is built from 18 residues. Trimming at V came to 4 bases and at J to 2 bases, leaving 14 bases not matched to a gene. Germline assignment: CDR1 MNHEY and CDR2 SMNVEV (reference sequence). The CDR3 nucleotides read TGTGCCAGCAGTTCCCGGACACCGGGACAGTACTCCAAAAACATTCAGTACTTC. It encodes CASSSRTPGQYSKNIQYF.

This clonotype showed up many times. The J gene is TRBJ2-7, the V gene TRBV27, with TRBD1 matching 8 bases. The CDR3 totals 15 residues. Germline V CDR1 and CDR2: MNHEY, SMNVEV (reference sequence). After removal of 6 bases from V and 4 bases from J, the junction contained 11 bases not matched to a gene. This chain's CDR3 is CASRLLQGALYEQYF. The CDR3 DNA reads TGTGCCAGCAGGTTACTTCAGGGGGCTCTTTACGAGCAGTACTTC.

This clonotype was seen ten or more times. V gene TRBV20-1 combines with J gene TRBJ2-7; D possibly corresponds to TRBD2 (6 bases). The CDR3 is 14 amino acids. Germline CDR1 reads DFQATT; CDR2 reads SNEGSKA (reference sequence). V gave up 3 bases and J gave up 2 bases, with 14 bases separating them. The CDR3 bases are TGCAGTGCTAGGTATAGCGGCGACCCCTACGAGCAGTACTTC. Its translation: CSARYSGDPYEQYF.

At least ten counts were recorded for this clonotype. The V and J genes are TRBV29-1 and TRBJ2-3, with D perhaps matching TRBD1 (7 bases). The V end lost 4 bases, the J end lost 6 bases, and 26 bases lay between the germline ends. Germline CDR1 and CDR2: SQVTM and ANQGSEA. The CDR3 contains 17 residues. The chain's CDR3 is CSVGPRGVADSWDTQYF. The CDR3, as DNA: TGCAGCGTTGGGCCCAGGGGGGTAGCGGACTCCTGGGATACGCAGTATTTT.

In its sample, this clonotype was seen a few times. This sequence joins TRBV29-1 and TRBJ1-1; D is undetermined. Germline CDR1 is SQVTM and CDR2 is ANQGSEA. Between the trimmed V and J ends, which lost 6 bases and 1 base, there was a span of 21 bases. This CDR3 has 16 residues. CDR3 coding DNA: TGCAGCGTACCCGACACGGGAGGAATCGCGAACACTGAAGCTTTCTTT. Translated: CSVPDTGGIANTEAFF.

This clonotype was picked up many times. V gene TRBV4-1 combines with J gene TRBJ1-4; unclear D gene. Per the germline V gene, CDR1 is MGHRA and CDR2 is YSYEKL. This CDR3 has 14 amino acids. The V end was cut by 5 bases, the J end by 1 base, with 8 bases between. The CDR3 DNA reads as TGCGCCAGCAGCATTCGCATAACTAATGAAAAACTGTTTTTT. It yields the protein CASSIRITNEKLFF.

A few counts support this clonotype. The CDR3 bases are TGTGCCAGCGGGGAACTGGACTCTGGAAACACCATATATTTT. Translated, it gives CASGELDSGNTIYF. The chain is built from TRBV27 and TRBJ1-3; D is undetermined. Trimming shortened V by 8 bases and J by 0 bases, and 11 bases separated the two germline ends. Per the germline V gene, CDR1 is MNHEY and CDR2 is SMNVEV (reference sequence). The CDR3 loop spans 14 amino acids.

The CDR3 loop is CASSVLEQGLAKNIQYF. The CDR3 DNA is TGTGCCAGCAGTGTACTTGAGCAGGGGCTAGCCAAAAACATTCAGTACTTC. The rearrangement uses TRBV28 and TRBJ2-4; a weak D match, TRBD1 (6 bases). Germline assignment: CDR1 MDHEN and CDR2 SYDVKM. V was shortened by 5 bases and J by 0 bases, with 17 bases between the two germline ends. This CDR3 contains 17 residues.

The chain has TRBV12-3 or TRBV12-4 and TRBJ2-7; 9 bases agree with TRBD2. J lost 4 bases, V lost 5 bases, and 12 bases had no gene match. The CDR3 has 16 residues. CDR3 bases: TGTGCCAGCAGTCCCCCGCGAGAGGCGGGAGGGTACGAGCAGTACTTC. Its protein product is CASSPPREAGGYEQYF.

The chain couples TRBV19 to TRBJ2-7, with D possibly matching TRBD2 (5 bases). V was pared by 3 bases and J by 9 bases, with 9 bases between. Germline lookup yields CDR1 LNHDA and CDR2 SQIVND (reference sequence). CDR3 length: 11 amino acids. CDR3 protein: CASSIESGQYF. CDR3 bases: TGTGCCAGTAGTATTGAAAGCGGGCAGTACTTC.

This clonotype was seen a few times. J is TRBJ2-1 and V is TRBV18, with 10 bases identical to TRBD1. Germline trimming cut 0 bases from V and 5 bases from J; bases unmatched to any gene: 1. Germline-derived CDR1 and CDR2 are KGHSH and LQKENI. This CDR3 has 15 amino acids. CDR3 sequence: CASSPPGQGNNEQFF. CDR3 nucleotides: TGTGCCAGCTCACCACCGGGACAGGGGAACAATGAGCAGTTCTTC.

A word on this clonotype: Given a much more abundant clone one base away, this may be a read error. The chain recombines TRBV7-9 with TRBJ2-3; D could derive from TRBD1 or TRBD2 (6 bases each). The CDR3 extends over 17 amino acids. Germline assignment: CDR1 SEHNR and CDR2 FQNEAQ (reference sequence). The CDR3 spells CAGSLASGAEHTDTQYF. CDR3 nucleotide sequence: TGTGCCGGCAGCTTAGCATCGGGGGCTGAGCACACAGATACGCAGTATTTT.

Note on this clonotype: With a much larger clone just one base away, this may be a read error. The rearrangement joins TRBV7-9 to TRBJ2-3, with TRBD2 identical over 7 bases. The CDR3 consists of 15 residues. The germline V gene encodes CDR1 SEHNR and CDR2 FQNEAQ (reference sequence). CDR3 residues: CASSYGVTSTDTLYF. The CDR3 DNA reads TGTGCCAGCAGTTACGGCGTGACTAGCACAGATACGCTGTATTTT.

This clonotype showed up many times. V gene TRBV4-3 combines with J gene TRBJ1-2; D gene uncertain. Germline-derived CDR1 and CDR2 are LGHNA and YSLEER. This CDR3 contains 16 residues. Trimming removed 0 bases at V and 9 bases at J, with 20 bases between. This CDR3 is CASSQDASAFFLSYTF. Written as DNA, the CDR3 is TGCGCCAGCAGCCAAGATGCGTCAGCCTTTTTCTTGAGCTACACCTTC.

The sample holds many counts of this clonotype. V gene TRBV7-9 combines with J gene TRBJ1-3; D gene ambiguous. Trimming removed 5 bases from V and 8 bases from J, with 16 bases in between. From germline, CDR1 is SEHNR and CDR2 FQNEAQ (reference sequence). CDR3 length: 14 amino acids. In nucleotides, the CDR3 is TGTGCCAGCAGCCCGAAGGACGGATCGGACACCATATATTTT. Its translation is CASSPKDGSDTIYF.

V gene TRBV7-8 combines with J gene TRBJ2-7, with TRBD2 identical over 7 bases. Germline CDR1 SGHVS, CDR2 FQNEAQ. V shed 1 base, J shed 6 bases, and the junction held 9 bases outside the gene matches. CDR3 length: 15 residues. This CDR3 is CASSLGGGATCEQYF. Written as DNA, the CDR3 is TGTGCCAGCAGCTTAGGGGGGGGAGCAACCTGCGAGCAGTACTTC.

The sample holds one count of this clonotype. A clone one base away is much larger, so this may be a read error. The chain uses TRBV14 and TRBJ2-5; D not resolved. The CDR3 spans 13 residues. The germline V gene encodes CDR1 SGHDN and CDR2 FVKESK. Here the CDR3 reads CASSHVFQETPYF. The CDR3 DNA is TGTGCCAGCAGCCATGTGTTCCAAGAGACCCCGTACTTC.

This clonotype was recorded at least ten times. This chain uses TRBV29-1 with TRBJ2-4; D is unclear. Trimming took 6 bases from V and 2 from J, leaving 17 bases between them. Germline V gene lookup returns CDR1 SQVTM and CDR2 ANQGSEA. This CDR3 spans 15 amino acids. The CDR3 DNA sequence: TGCAGCGTCGAGTACAGTATCCAAACCAAAAACATTCAGTACTTC. Translation gives CSVEYSIQTKNIQYF.

The CDR3 reads CTSSNGRGWSSGANVLTF. CDR3 nucleotide sequence: TGTACCAGCAGCAACGGGAGGGGGTGGAGCTCTGGGGCCAACGTCCTGACTTTC. The chain combines TRBV21-1 with TRBJ2-6; the table calls TRBD2, which could not be checked here. TRBV21-1 is shown as a pseudogene. The CDR3 spans 18 residues.

This clonotype came up a few times. V gene TRBV27 combines with J gene TRBJ2-7; D uncertain. Germline V gives CDR1 MNHEY, CDR2 SMNVEV (reference sequence). V lost 2 bases and J 3 bases, leaving 11 bases between the germline ends. This CDR3 spans 14 amino acids. The CDR3 DNA reads as TGTGCCAGCAGTTTAAGTGGCCGCAGCTACGAGCAGTACTTC. Translating it yields CASSLSGRSYEQYF.

This rearrangement joins TRBV30 to TRBJ2-7; 9 nucleotides align to TRBD2. Germline assignment: CDR1 GTSNPN and CDR2 SVGIG (reference sequence). The CDR3 covers 13 residues. V trimming: 0 bases; J trimming: 6 bases; junction bases outside the gene matches: 3. CDR3 coding DNA: TGTGCCTGGAGTGTAGCGGGGGGTTGCGAGCAGTACTTC. Protein: CAWSVAGGCEQYF.

Regarding this clonotype: This may stem from a read error, because a much larger clone lies one nucleotide away. The rearrangement joins TRBV5-1 to TRBJ2-7; 8 nucleotides agree with TRBD1. CDR3 length equals 15 residues. Germline-derived CDR1 and CDR2 are SGHRS and YFSETQ. The CDR3, as DNA: TGCACCAGCAGTTATTATTCCGGGACAGGCTACGAGCAGTACTTC. It yields the protein CTSSYYSGTGYEQYF.